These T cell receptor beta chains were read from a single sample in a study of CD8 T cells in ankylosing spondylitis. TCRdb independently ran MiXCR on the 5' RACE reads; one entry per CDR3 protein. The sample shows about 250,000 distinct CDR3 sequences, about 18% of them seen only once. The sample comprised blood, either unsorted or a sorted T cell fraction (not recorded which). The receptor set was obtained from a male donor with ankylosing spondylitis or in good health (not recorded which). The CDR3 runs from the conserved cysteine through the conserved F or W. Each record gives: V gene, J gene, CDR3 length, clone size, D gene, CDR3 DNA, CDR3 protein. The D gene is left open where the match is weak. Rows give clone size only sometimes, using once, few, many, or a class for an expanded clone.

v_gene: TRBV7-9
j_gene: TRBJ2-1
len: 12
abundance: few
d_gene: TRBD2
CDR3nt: TGTGCCAGCAGACGATCGGCGGGGGGCCAGTTCTTC
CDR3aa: CASRRSAGGQFF

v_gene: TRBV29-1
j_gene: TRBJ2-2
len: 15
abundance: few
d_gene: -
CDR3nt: TGCAGCGTTGAACTCGGGGTAACGAACACCGGGGAGCTGTTTTTT
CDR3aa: CSVELGVTNTGELFF

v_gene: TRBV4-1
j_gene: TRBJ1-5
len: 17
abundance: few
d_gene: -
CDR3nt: TGCGCCAGCAGCCAAGTGGGCTCCGTTGTTAGCAATCAGCCCCAGCATTTT
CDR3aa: CASSQVGSVVSNQPQHF

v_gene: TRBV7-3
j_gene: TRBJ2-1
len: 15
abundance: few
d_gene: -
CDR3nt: TGTGCCAGCAGCTCAGCCGGAGGGACCTACAATGAGCAGTTCTTC
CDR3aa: CASSSAGGTYNEQFF

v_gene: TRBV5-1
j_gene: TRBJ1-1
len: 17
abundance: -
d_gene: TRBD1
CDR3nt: TGCGCCAGCAGCTTGGCGGACAGGGGGATTTTGGACACTGAAGCTTTCTTT
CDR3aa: CASSLADRGILDTEAFF

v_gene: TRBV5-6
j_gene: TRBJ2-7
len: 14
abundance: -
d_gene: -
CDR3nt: TGTGCCAGCAGCTCCCCCGGGGTCTCAGACGAGCAGTACTTC
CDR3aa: CASSSPGVSDEQYF

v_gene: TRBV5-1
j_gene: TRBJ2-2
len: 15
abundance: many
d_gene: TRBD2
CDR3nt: TGCGCCAGCAGCTCGCTAGCGGGAGAGGTCGGGGAGCTGTTTTTT
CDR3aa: CASSSLAGEVGELFF

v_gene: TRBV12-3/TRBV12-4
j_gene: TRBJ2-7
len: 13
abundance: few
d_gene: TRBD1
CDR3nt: TGTGCCAGCTCCTGGACAGGGCCCTACGAGCAGTACTTC
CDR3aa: CASSWTGPYEQYF

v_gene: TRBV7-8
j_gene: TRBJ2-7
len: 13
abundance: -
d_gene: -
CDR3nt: TGTGCCAGCAGCTTAAGATCGGACACCGAGCAGTACTTC
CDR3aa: CASSLRSDTEQYF

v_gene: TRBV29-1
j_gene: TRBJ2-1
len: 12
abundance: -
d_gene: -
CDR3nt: TGCAGCGTTGAAAGTTCGGCGTTTGAGCAGTTCTTC
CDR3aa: CSVESSAFEQFF

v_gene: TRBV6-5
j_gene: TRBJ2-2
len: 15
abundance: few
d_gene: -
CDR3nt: TGTGCCAGCAGTTACTCGACGAGTCATGCCGGGGAGCTGTTTTTT
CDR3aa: CASSYSTSHAGELFF

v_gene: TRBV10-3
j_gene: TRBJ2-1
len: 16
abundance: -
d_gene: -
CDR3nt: TGTGCCATCAGTGAGACGGACGGGGTGCGCTTCAATGAGCAGTTCTTC
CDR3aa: CAISETDGVRFNEQFF

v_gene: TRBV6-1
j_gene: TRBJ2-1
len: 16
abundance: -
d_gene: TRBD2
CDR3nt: TGTGCCAGCAGCACCCTAGCGGGACTGGGCTACAATGAGCAGTTCTTC
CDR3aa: CASSTLAGLGYNEQFF

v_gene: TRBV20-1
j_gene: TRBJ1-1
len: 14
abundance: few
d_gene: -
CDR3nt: TGCAGTGCTAGAGATTTTGGGCAGAACACTGAAGCTTTCTTT
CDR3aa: CSARDFGQNTEAFF

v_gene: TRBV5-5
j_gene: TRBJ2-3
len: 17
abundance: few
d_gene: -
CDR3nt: TGTGCCAGCAGCTTCGAAAGGACCACCGCAATGGTGGATACGCAGTATTTT
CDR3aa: CASSFERTTAMVDTQYF

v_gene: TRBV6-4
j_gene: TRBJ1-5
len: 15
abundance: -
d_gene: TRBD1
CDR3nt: TGTGCCAGCGGGGAAGGGACAGGCTCTTTTCGGCCCCAGCATTTT
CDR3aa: CASGEGTGSFRPQHF

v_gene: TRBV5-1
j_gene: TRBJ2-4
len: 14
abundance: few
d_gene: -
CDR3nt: TGCGCCAGCAGCAAGGGATGGGTCAAAAACATTCAGTACTTC
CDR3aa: CASSKGWVKNIQYF

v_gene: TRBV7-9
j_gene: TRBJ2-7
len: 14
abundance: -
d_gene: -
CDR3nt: TGTGCCAGCAGCGTCCAGGGTTCCGCGGGTGAGCAGTACTTC
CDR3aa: CASSVQGSAGEQYF

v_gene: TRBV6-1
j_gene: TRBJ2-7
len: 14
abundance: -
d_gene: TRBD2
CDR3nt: TGTGCCAGCAGCCCGAGGACTAGCTCCCGGGAGCAGTACTTC
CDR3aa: CASSPRTSSREQYF

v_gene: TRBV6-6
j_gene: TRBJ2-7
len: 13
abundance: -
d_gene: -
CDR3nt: TGTGCCAGCAGTTCCGGGACACTAGACGAGCAGTACTTC
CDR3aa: CASSSGTLDEQYF

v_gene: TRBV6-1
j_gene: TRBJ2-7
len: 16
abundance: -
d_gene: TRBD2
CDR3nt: TGTGCCAGCAGTACGGGACTAGCGGGAGGGGATCGAGAGCAGTACTTC
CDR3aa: CASSTGLAGGDREQYF

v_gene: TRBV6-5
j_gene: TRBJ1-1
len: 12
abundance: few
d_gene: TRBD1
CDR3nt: TGTGCCAGCACTCAGGGGGCGGCTGAAGCTTTCTTT
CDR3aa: CASTQGAAEAFF

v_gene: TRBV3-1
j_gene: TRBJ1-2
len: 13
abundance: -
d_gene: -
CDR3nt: TGTGCCAGCAGCCCGGTGAAAGGGGACGGCTACACCTTC
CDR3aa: CASSPVKGDGYTF

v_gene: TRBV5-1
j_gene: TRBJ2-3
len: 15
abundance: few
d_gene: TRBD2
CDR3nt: TGCGCCAGCAGTAGGCTAGCGGGAGGAAAAGATACGCAGTATTTT
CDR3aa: CASSRLAGGKDTQYF

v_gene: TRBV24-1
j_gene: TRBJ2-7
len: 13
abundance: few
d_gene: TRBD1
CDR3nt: TGTGCCACCAGTGACCGGACAGGCTACGAGCAGTACTTC
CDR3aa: CATSDRTGYEQYF

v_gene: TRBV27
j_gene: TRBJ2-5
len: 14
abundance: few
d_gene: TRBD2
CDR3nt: TGTGCCAGCAAGTTAGCGGGAGGGATAGAGACCCAGTACTTC
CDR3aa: CASKLAGGIETQYF

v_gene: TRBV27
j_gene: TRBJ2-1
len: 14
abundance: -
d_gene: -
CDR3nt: TGTGCCAGCAGTCCACGGCTGGGGTACAATGAGCAGTTCTTC
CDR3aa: CASSPRLGYNEQFF

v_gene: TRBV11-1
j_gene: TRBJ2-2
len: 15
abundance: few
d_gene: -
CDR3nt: TGTGCCAGCATTTCGACAGTTACGGACACCGGGGAGCTGTTTTTT
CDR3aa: CASISTVTDTGELFF

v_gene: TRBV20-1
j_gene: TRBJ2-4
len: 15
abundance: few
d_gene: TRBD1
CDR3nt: TGCAGTGCTCGACAGGGGGAGCTAGCCAAAAACATTCAGTACTTC
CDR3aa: CSARQGELAKNIQYF